This TCR beta chain comes out of a study of beta chain features in type 1 diabetes. The CDR3 contains 15 residues. V was pared by 10 bases and J by 3 bases, with 13 bases of the junction left unmatched. Germline V gives CDR1 MDHEN, CDR2 SYDVKM. The whole isolated RNA underwent reverse transcription, so sequencing captured expressed TCRB transcripts. The table came from immunoSEQ multiplex PCR; TCRdb's copy has only in-frame clones and leaves some out. The sample contains a few hundred thousand clones, 8.5% to 10% of which appear only once. Study-level results: High TCR expression in some cells could lead to their over-representation in cDNA sequencing. Equally in patients and controls, PCR might preferentially amplify shorter templates. Among patients with Type 1 diabetes, TCRB CDR3s were moderately but significantly shorter in every one of the four CD4+ subsets.

A note on this clone: Its antigen remains unidentified.

This TCR came from a man aged 25 to 40 with type 1 diabetes. The chain joins TRBV28 to TRBJ2-7, with TRBD2 matching 9 bases. Sequences were obtained from central memory CD4+ T cells from blood. CDR3 sequence reads: CATKAPSGINYEQYF. The CDR3 DNA reads TGTGCCACCAAAGCCCCTAGCGGGATAAACTACGAGCAGTACTTC.